This paragraph covers one TCR beta chain sequence. Its antigen remains unknown. The record originates from a study of a mutant IDH1 vaccine in newly diagnosed glioma. Study information: Investigators started vaccination 4-6 weeks after radiotherapy alone, or with temozolomide cycles. The treated population exhibited a male proportion of roughly 62%, a female proportion of about 38%, and a mean age of around 40 years.

The table came from immunoSEQ multiplex PCR; TCRdb's copy has only in-frame clones and leaves some out. Seen here are 30,000 to 40,000 clones, roughly 77% observed once, and the top ten hold 3% to 4%. Time point described: week 35, safety follow-up. Doses of 300 ug of mutant IDH1 20-mer peptide were given with topical imiquimod. V gave up 4 bases and J gave up 5 bases, with 12 bases separating them. Germline values: CDR1 SGHDT, CDR2 YYEEEE. This CDR3 is built from 14 residues. This sample comprised PBMCs, obtained from a glioma patient whose treatment included an IDH1 peptide vaccine. This chain links TRBV5-6 with TRBJ2-2; D may correspond to TRBD1 or TRBD2 (5 bases each). The source is a man in his forties with glioma. Some clones in this sample may be carry-over from other donors' samples. CDR3 sequence reads: CASSQGTETGELFF. CDR3 in DNA: TGTGCCAGCAGCCAAGGGACCGAGACCGGGGAGCTGTTTTTT.